This T cell receptor (beta chain) comes out of a study of blood T cells in healthy people across ages. Study-wide results and limits: Donors of long life had a larger count of naive CD4+ cells and greater diversity than aged donors.

Comments on this clonotype: Its antigen is undetermined.

The germline gives CDR1 SGDLS, CDR2 YYNGEE. Germline trimming cut 0 bases from V and 4 bases from J; bases unmatched to any gene: 5. The CDR3 runs 17 residues. Using a J-beta primer mix together with a sample-barcoded 5' primer, a second PCR was run for roughly 7 to 12 cycles. Each of the samples gave a minimum of 2.5 million paired-end reads that contained CDR3. MiXCR, run by TCRdb on the 5' RACE reads, gives a single entry per CDR3 protein. The sample shows some 750,000 distinct CDR3 sequences, about 20% of them seen only once. The sequenced material came from blood. The sequence came from a man between 65 and 85 years old in good health. V and J are TRBV9 and TRBJ2-2, with TRBD2 matching over 11 bases. The CDR3 region is CASSVEGLAVFTGELFF. DNA of the CDR3: TGTGCCAGCAGCGTAGAGGGACTAGCGGTCTTCACCGGGGAGCTGTTTTTT.